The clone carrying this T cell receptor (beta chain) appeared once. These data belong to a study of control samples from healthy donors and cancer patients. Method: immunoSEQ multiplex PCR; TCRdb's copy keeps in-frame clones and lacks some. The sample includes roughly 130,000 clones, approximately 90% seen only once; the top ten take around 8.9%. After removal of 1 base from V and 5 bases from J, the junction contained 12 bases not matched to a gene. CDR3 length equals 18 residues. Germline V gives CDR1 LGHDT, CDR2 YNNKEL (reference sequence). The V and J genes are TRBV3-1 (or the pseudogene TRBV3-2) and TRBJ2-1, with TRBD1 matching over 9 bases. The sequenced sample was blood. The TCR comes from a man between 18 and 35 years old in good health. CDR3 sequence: CASSQGLGQGFPHNEQFF. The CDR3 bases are TGTGCCAGCAGCCAAGGTCTGGGACAGGGATTCCCACACAATGAGCAGTTCTTC.